This TCR beta chain was retrieved from a study of T cell changes during pregnancy in multiple sclerosis. The germline CDR1 and CDR2 sequences are SEHNR and FQNEAQ (reference sequence). CDR3 length equals 12 residues. Trimming removed 2 bases from V and 8 bases from J, with 9 bases in between. The method was immunoSEQ multiplex PCR; TCRdb's version includes in-frame clones alone and lacks a portion of them. Seen here are about 120,000 clones, 90% to 95% observed once, and the top ten hold roughly 6.2%. The material was peripheral blood, obtained before pregnancy. This receptor was identified in a female donor with multiple sclerosis, enrolled in a pregnancy study. This rearrangement joins TRBV7-9 to TRBJ1-2; D may be TRBD1 (6 bases). The CDR3 region is CASSLNGGGYTF. In nucleotides, the CDR3 is TGTGCCAGCAGCTTAAATGGGGGCGGCTACACCTTC.